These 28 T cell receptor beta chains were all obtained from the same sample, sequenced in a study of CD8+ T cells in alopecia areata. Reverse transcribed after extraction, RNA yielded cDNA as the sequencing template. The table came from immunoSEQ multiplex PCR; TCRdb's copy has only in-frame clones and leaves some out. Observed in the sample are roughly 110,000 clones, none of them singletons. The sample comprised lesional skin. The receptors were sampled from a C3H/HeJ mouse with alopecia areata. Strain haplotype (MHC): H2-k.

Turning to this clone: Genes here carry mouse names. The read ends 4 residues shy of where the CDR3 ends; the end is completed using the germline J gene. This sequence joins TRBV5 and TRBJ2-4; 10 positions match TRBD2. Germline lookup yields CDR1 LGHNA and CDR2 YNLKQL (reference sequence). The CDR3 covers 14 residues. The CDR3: CASSPGLGENTLYF. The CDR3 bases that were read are TGTGCCAGCAGCCCCGGACTGGGGGAAAAC.

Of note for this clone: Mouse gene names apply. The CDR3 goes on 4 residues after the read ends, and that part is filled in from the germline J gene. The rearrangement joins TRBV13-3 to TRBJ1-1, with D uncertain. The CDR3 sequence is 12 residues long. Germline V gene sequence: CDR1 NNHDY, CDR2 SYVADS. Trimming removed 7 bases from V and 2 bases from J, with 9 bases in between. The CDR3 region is CASGTVNTEVFF. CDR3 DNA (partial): TGTGCCAGCGGAACAGTCAACACA.

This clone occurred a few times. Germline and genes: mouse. This CDR3 is CASSGGLPYEQYF. CDR3 bases read: TGTGCCAGCAGTGGGGGACTTCCATAT. The chain uses TRBV13-3 and TRBJ2-7; D is possibly TRBD2 (6 bases). The read gets to within 4 residues of the CDR3 end, and the germline J gene fills in the rest. Per the germline V gene, CDR1 is NNHDY and CDR2 is SYVADS. The CDR3 is 13 amino acids.

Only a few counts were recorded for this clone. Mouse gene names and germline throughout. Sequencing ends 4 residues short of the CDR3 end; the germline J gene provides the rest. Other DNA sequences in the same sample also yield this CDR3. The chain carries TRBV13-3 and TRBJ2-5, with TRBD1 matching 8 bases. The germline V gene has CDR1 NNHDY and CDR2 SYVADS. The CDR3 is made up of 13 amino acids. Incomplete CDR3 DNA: TGTGCCAGCAGTGATTCAGGGGGCGAC. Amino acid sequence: CASSDSGGD. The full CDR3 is CASSDSGGDTQYF.

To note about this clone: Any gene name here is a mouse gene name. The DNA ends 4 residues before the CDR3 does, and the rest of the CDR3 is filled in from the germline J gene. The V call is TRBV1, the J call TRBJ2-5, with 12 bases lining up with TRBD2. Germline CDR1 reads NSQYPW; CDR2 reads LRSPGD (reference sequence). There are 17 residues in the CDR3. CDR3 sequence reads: CTCSAEEGLGGKDTQYF. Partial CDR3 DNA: TGCACCTGCAGTGCAGAAGAGGGACTGGGGGGAAAAGAC.

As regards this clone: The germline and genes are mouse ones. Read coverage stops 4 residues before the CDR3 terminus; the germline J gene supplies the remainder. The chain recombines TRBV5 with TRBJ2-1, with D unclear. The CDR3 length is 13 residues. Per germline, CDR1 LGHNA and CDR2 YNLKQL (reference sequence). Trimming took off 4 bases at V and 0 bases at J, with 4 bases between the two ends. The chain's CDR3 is CASSPYNYAEQFF. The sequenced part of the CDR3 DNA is TGTGCCAGCAGCCCTTATAACTATGCT.

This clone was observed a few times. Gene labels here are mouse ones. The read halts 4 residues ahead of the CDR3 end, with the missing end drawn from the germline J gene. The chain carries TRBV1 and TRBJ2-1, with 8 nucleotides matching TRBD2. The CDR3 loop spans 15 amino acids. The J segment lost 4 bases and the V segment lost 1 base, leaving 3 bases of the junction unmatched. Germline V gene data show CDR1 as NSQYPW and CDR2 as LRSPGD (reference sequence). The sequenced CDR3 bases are TGCACCTGCAGTGCAGTGTGGGGGGGGTATGCT. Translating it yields CTCSAVWGGYA. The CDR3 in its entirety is CTCSAVWGGYAEQFF. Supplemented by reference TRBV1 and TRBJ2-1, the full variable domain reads VTLLEQNPRWRLVPRGQAVNLRCILKNSQYPWMSWYQQDLQKQLQWLFTLRSPGDKEVKSLPGADYLATRVTDTELRLQVANMSQGRTLYCTCSAVWGGYAEQFFGPGTRLTVL.

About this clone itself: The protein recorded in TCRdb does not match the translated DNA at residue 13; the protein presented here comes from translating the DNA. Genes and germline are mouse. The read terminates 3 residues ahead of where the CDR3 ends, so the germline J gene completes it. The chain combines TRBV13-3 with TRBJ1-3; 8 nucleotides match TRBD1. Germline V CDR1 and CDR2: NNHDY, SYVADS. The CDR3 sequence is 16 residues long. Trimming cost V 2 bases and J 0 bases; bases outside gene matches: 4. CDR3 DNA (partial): TGTGCCAGCAGTGAAGCAGGGGGCTATTCTGGAAATACG. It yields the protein CASSEAGGYSGNT. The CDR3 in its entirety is CASSEAGGYSGNTLYF.

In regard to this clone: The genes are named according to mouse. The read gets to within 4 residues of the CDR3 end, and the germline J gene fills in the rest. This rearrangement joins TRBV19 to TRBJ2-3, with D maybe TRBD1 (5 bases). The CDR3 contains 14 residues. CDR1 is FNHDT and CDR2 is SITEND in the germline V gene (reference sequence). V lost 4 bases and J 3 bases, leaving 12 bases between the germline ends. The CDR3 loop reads CASSFREGAETLYF. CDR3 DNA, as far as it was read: TGTGCCAGCAGTTTCAGGGAGGGAGCAGAA. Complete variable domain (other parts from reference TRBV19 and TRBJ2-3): GGIITQTPKFLIGQEGQKLTLKCQQNFNHDTMYWYRQDSGKGLRLIYYSITENDLQKGDLSEGYDASREKKSSFSLTVTSAQKNEMAVFLCASSFREGAETLYFGSGTRLTVL.

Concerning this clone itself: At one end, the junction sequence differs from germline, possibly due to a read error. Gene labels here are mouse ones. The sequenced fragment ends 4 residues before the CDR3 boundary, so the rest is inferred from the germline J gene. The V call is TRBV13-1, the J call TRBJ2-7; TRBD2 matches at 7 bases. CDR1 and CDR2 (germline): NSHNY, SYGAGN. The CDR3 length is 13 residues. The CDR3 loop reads CARSAGLSYEQYF. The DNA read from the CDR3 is TGTGCCCGCAGTGCGGGACTGAGCTAT.

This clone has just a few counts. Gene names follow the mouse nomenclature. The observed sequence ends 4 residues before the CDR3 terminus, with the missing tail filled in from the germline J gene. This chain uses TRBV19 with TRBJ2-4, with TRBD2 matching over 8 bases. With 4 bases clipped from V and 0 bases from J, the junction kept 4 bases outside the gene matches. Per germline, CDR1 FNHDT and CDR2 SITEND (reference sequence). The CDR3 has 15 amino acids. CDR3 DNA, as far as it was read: TGTGCCAGCAGTTACTGGGGGCCTAGTCAAAAC. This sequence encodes CASSYWGPSQN. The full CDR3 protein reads CASSYWGPSQNTLYF.

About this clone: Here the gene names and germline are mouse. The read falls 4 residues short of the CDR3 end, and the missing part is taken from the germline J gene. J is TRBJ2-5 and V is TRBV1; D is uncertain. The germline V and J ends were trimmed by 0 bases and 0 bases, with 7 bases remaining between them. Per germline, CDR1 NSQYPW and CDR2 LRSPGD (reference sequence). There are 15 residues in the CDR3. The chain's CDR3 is CTCSADRTNQDTQYF. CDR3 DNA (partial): TGCACCTGCAGTGCAGACAGAACTAACCAAGAC. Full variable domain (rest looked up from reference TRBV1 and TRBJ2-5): VTLLEQNPRWRLVPRGQAVNLRCILKNSQYPWMSWYQQDLQKQLQWLFTLRSPGDKEVKSLPGADYLATRVTDTELRLQVANMSQGRTLYCTCSADRTNQDTQYFGPGTRLLVL.

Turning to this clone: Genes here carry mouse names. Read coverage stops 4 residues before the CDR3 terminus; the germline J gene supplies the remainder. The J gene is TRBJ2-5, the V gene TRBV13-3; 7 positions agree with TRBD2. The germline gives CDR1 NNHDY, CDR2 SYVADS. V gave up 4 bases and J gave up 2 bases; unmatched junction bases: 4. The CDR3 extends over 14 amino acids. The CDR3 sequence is CASSTRGGQDTQYF. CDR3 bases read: TGTGCCAGCAGTACTCGGGGGGGCCAAGAC.

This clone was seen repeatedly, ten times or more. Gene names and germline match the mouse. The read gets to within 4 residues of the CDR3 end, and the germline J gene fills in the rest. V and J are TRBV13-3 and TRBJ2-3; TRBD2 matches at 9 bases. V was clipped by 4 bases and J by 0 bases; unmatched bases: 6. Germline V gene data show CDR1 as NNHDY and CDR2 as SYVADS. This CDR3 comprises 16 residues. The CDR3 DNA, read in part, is TGTGCCAGCAGTATGACTGGGGGCGCTAGTGCAGAA. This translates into CASSMTGGASAE. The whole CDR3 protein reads CASSMTGGASAETLYF.

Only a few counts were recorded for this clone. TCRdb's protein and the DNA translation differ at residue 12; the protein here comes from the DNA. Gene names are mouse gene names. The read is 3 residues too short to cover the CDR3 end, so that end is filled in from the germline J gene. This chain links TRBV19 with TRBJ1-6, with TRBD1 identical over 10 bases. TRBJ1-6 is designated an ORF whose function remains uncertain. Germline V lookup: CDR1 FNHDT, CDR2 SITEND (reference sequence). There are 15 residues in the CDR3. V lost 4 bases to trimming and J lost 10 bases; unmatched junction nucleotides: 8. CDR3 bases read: TGTGCCAGCAGTCCGACAGGGGGCTCAGGCTCGCCC. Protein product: CASSPTGGSGSP. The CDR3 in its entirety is CASSPTGGSGSPLYF.

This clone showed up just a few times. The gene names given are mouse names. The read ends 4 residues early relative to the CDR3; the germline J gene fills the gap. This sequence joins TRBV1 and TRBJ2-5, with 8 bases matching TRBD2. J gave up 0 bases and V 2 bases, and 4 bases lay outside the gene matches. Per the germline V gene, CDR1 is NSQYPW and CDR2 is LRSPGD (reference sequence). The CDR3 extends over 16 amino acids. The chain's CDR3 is CTCSARAGGNQDTQYF. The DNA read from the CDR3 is TGCACCTGCAGTGCACGGGCTGGGGGGAACCAAGAC. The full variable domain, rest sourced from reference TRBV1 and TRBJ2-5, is VTLLEQNPRWRLVPRGQAVNLRCILKNSQYPWMSWYQQDLQKQLQWLFTLRSPGDKEVKSLPGADYLATRVTDTELRLQVANMSQGRTLYCTCSARAGGNQDTQYFGPGTRLLVL.

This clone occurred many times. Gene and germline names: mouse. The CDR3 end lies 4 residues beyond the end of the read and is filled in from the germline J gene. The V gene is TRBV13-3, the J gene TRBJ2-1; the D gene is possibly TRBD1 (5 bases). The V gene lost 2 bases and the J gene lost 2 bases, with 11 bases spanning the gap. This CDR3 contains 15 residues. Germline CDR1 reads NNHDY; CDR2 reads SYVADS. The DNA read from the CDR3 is TGTGCCAGCAGTGAGTACAGGAGAGACTATGCT. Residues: CASSEYRRDYA. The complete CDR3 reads CASSEYRRDYAEQFF.

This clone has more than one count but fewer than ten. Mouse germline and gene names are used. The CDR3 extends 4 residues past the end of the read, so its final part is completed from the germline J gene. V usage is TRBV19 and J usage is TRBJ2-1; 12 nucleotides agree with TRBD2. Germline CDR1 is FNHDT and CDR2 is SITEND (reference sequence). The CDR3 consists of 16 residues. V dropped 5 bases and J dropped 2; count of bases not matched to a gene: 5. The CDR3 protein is CASSPTGGADYAEQFF. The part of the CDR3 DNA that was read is TGTGCCAGCAGCCCGACTGGGGGGGCGGACTATGCT.

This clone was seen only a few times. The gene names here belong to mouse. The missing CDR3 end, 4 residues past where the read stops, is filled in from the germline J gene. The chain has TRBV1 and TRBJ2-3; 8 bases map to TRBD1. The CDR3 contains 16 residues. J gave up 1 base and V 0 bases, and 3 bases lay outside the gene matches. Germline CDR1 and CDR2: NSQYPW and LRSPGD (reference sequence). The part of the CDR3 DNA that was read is TGCACCTGCAGTGCAGAAGACAGGGGTGGTGCAGAA. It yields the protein CTCSAEDRGGAE. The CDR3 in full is CTCSAEDRGGAETLYF.

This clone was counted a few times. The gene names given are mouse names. The CDR3 loop reads CASTPGTGGHTGQLYF. The CDR3 bases that were read are TGTGCCAGCACCCCCGGGACTGGGGGGCACACCGGG. The V and J genes are TRBV13-3 and TRBJ2-2, with TRBD2 matching 12 bases. The read comes to an end 4 residues before the CDR3 does, leaving the germline J gene to fill in the end. The CDR3 length is 16 residues. With V trimmed by 6 bases and J by 3 bases, 6 bases remained unmatched. Germline loops: CDR1 NNHDY, CDR2 SYVADS. Looking up the rest from reference TRBV13-3 and TRBJ2-2 gives the full variable domain: EAAVTQSPRSKVAVTGGKVTLSCHQTNNHDYMYWYRQDTGHGLRLIHYSYVADSTEKGDIPDGYKASRPSQENFSLILELASLSQTAVYFCASTPGTGGHTGQLYFGEGSKLTVL.

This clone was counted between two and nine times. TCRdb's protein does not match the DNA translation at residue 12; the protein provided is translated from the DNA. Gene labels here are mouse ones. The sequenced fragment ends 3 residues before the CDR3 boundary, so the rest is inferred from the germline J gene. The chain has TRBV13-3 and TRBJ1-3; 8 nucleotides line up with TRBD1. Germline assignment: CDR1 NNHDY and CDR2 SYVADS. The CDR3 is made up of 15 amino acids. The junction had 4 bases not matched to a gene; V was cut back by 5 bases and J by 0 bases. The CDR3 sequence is CASRTGEGSGNTLYF. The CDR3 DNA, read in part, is TGTGCCAGCAGGACAGGGGAAGGTTCTGGAAATACG.

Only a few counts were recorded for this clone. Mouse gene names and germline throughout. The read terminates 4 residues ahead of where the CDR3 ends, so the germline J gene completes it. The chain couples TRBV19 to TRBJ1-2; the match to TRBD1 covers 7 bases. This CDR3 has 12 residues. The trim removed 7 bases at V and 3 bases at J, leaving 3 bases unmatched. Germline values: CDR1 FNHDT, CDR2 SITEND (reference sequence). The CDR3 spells CASGTGDSDYTF. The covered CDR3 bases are TGTGCCAGCGGCACAGGGGACTCC.

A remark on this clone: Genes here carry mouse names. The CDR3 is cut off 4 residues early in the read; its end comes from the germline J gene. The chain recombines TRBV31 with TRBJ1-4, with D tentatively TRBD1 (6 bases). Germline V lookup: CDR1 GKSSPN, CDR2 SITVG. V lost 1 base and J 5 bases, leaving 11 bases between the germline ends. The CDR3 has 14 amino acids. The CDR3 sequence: CAWSRGRGNERLFF. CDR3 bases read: TGTGCCTGGAGTCGGGGCAGGGGAAACGAA.

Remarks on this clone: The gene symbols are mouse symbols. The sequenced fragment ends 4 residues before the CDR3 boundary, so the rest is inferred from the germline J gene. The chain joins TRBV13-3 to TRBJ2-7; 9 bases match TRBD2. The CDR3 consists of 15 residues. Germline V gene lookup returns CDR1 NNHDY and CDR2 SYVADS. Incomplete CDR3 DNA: TGTGCCAGCAGTGAGAAGGGACTGGGCCCTTAT. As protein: CASSEKGLGPY. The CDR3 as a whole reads CASSEKGLGPYEQYF.

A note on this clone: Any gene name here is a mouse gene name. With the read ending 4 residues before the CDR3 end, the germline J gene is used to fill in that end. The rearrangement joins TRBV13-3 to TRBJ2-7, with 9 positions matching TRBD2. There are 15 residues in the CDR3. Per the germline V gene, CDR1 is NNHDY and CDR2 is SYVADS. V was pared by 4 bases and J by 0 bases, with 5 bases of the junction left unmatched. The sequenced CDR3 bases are TGTGCCAGCAGTCGGGACTGGGTCAGCTCCTAT. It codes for CASSRDWVSSY. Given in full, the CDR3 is CASSRDWVSSYEQYF.

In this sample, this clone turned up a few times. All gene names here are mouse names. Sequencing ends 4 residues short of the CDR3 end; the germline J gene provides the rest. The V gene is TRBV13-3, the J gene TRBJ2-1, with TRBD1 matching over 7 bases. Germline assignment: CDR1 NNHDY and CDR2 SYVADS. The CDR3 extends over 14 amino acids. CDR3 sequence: CASSEPTGLAEQFF. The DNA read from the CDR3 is TGTGCCAGCAGTGAGCCGACAGGGCTAGCT.

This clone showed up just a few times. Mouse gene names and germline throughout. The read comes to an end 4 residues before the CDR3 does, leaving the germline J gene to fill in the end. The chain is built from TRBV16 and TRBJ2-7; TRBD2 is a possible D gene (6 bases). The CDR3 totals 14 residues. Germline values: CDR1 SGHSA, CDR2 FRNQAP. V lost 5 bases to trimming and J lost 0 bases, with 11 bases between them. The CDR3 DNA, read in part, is TGTGCAAGCAGCCCCACTGGGAGCTCCTAT. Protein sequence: CASSPTGSSY. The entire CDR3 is CASSPTGSSYEQYF.

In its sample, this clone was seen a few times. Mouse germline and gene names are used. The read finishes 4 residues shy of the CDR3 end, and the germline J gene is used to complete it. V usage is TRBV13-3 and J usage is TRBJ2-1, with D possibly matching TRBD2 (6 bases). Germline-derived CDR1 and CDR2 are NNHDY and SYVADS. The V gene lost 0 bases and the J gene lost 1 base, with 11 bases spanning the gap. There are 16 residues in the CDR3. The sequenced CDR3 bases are TGTGCCAGCAGTGATGTGCTGGGGAGGAACTATGCT. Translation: CASSDVLGRNYA. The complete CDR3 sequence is CASSDVLGRNYAEQFF.